This entry describes one T cell receptor (beta chain). Its antigen remains unidentified. The sample comes from a study of vaccination and CD4 T cells after COVID-19. V was pared by 7 bases and J by 3 bases, with 12 bases between. The CDR3 is 13 residues long. Sequencing of DNA taken from cultured CD4+ T cells relied on the Oncomine TCR Beta short-read assay. It was from cultured CD4+ T cells that genomic DNA was extracted. TCRdb ran MiXCR on the PCR reads and lists one entry per CDR3 protein. The sample includes about 8,200 distinct CDR3 sequences, over 45% of them seen just once. The treatment was: roughly 10-day PBMC culture with coronavirus spike peptide pools or control peptides (ViraFEST assay). Gathered ahead of the COVID-19 pandemic (2011-2018) were the CD4+ T cells of the unexposed donor. Expanded clonotypes were found by TCR sequencing after peptide-pool stimulation (ViraFEST).

The J gene is TRBJ1-2, the V gene TRBV12-3 or TRBV12-4; tentative D call: TRBD1 (6 bases). The clonotype originates from a human donor in good health. Input material: CD4+ T cells from blood, cultured in vitro. The CDR3 coding sequence is TGTGCCAGCAAGCAACAGGGAGACTATGGCTACACCTTC. Translating gives CASKQQGDYGYTF.